The present entry profiles one TCR beta chain with its context. The record originates from a study of tumor-infiltrating lymphocytes in primary liver carcinoma. Using a constant-region primer together with ProtoScript II reverse transcriptase, TCR beta cDNA was made from about 500 ng of total RNA. Investigators got TCR beta libraries out of three nested multiplex PCR rounds, done with slightly modified ARM-PCR. TCRdb passed the multiplex PCR reads through MiXCR, listing each CDR3 protein once. The repertoire holds roughly 120,000 distinct CDR3 sequences, 60% to 80% seen once, with 7.5% to 8.5% in the top ten. DNA and RNA were both co-extracted from about 19-30 mg of bulk tissue that had not been sorted. Treatment-naive at the time, the patients had chronic HBV infection. This receptor was taken from a woman in her sixties with primary liver carcinoma and hepatitis B virus infection. Material: liver tumor tissue from sampling region 3. Subset indicated: tumor region T3, left-lateral pole.

The CDR3 coding sequence is TGCGCCAGCAGTGAGTCGACTGGACAAATAACGAACACCGGGGAGCTGTTTTTT. Translation gives CASSESTGQITNTGELFF. The J gene is TRBJ2-2, the V gene TRBV10-2; possibly TRBD1 for D (5 bases). The V gene lost 0 bases and the J gene lost 0 bases, with 14 bases spanning the gap. CDR3 size: 18 residues. Germline assignment: CDR1 WSHSY and CDR2 SAAADI.